These 9 T cell receptor beta chains came from one sample sequenced in a study of cytotoxic CD8 clonotypes in ibrutinib-treated CLL. Profiling relied on immunoSEQ multiplex PCR, and the TCRdb table lists in-frame clones only, not all of them. The sample consists of approximately 74,000 clones, 75% to 85% of them appearing once. The sequencing here drew on PBMCs, taken at disease progression, from a patient treated with ibrutinib. These receptors originate from a human donor with chronic lymphocytic leukemia.

The genes are TRBV27 and TRBJ2-3, with D perhaps given as TRBD1 or TRBD2 (6 bases each). V lost 8 bases to trimming and J lost 5 bases, with 20 bases between them. The CDR3 has 15 residues. CDR1 is MNHEY and CDR2 is SMNVEV in the germline V gene (reference sequence). The CDR3 loop reads CASCPGATVGDTQYF. The DNA for the CDR3 is TGTGCCAGCTGCCCGGGGGCGACCGTCGGAGATACGCAGTATTTT.

Only a few counts were recorded for this clone. This chain links TRBV20-1 with TRBJ1-1; the D is unclear. Germline V gene lookup returns CDR1 DFQATT and CDR2 SNEGSKA (reference sequence). V lost 3 bases and J lost 10, with 12 bases in between. This CDR3 is 11 amino acids long. CDR3: CSASLGIRAFF. The CDR3 DNA reads as TGCAGTGCTAGTTTGGGGATAAGAGCTTTCTTT.

As DNA, the CDR3 is TGTGCCAGCTCACCCCGGGACGGACTGAATGAAAAACTGTTTTTT. Translated, it gives CASSPRDGLNEKLFF. The rearrangement links TRBV18 to TRBJ1-4, with a tentative D call TRBD1 (5 bases). The CDR3 covers 15 residues. Trimming cost V 3 bases and J 5 bases, with 13 bases left between them. Germline V gene sequence: CDR1 KGHSH, CDR2 LQKENI.

The rearrangement uses TRBV28 and TRBJ2-7; 9 nucleotides agree with TRBD1. V shed 2 bases and J 4 bases; nucleotides not matched to a gene: 0. Germline V CDR1 and CDR2: MDHEN, SYDVKM. This CDR3 is 13 amino acids long. The CDR3 DNA sequence: TGTGCCAGCAGTTTAGGACAGGGGTACGAGCAGTACTTC. It codes for CASSLGQGYEQYF. Variable domain in full (rest from reference TRBV28 and TRBJ2-7): DVKVTQSSRYLVKRTGEKVFLECVQDMDHENMFWYRQDPGLGLRLIYFSYDVKMKEKGDIPEGYSVSREKKERFSLILESASTNQTSMYLCASSLGQGYEQYFGPGTRLTVT.

J is TRBJ2-7 and V is TRBV13; no firm D call. The CDR3 covers 12 residues. Deletions cut 0 bases from V and 3 bases from J, with 3 bases between. Germline V gene sequence: CDR1 PRHDT, CDR2 FYEKMQ (reference sequence). CDR3 sequence reads: CASSLGYYEQYF. Written as DNA, the CDR3 is TGTGCCAGCAGCTTAGGGTACTACGAGCAGTACTTC. The whole variable domain, remainder taken from reference TRBV13 and TRBJ2-7, is AAGVIQSPRHLIKEKRETATLKCYPIPRHDTVYWYQQGPGQDPQFLISFYEKMQSDKGSIPDRFSAQQFSDYHSELNMSSLELGDSALYFCASSLGYYEQYFGPGTRLTVT.

This rearrangement joins TRBV27 to TRBJ2-7; 9 bases agree with TRBD1. The CDR3 is 15 residues long. The germline V gene encodes CDR1 MNHEY and CDR2 SMNVEV (reference sequence). The trim removed 8 bases at V and 6 bases at J, leaving 14 bases unmatched. The CDR3 bases are TGTGCCAGCGGATACCGGGGGACAGGGACCGGCGAGCAGTACTTC. It is translated as CASGYRGTGTGEQYF.

This clone came up a few times. J is TRBJ1-3 and V is TRBV27; D perhaps matches TRBD1 (5 bases). V was shortened by 6 bases and J by 2 bases, with 14 bases between the two germline ends. The CDR3 has 15 residues. Germline lookup yields CDR1 MNHEY and CDR2 SMNVEV (reference sequence). DNA of the CDR3: TGTGCCAGCAGCCCTACGTGGGGCCCTGGAAACACCATATATTTT. Translating it yields CASSPTWGPGNTIYF.

The gene calls are TRBV4-1 and TRBJ2-7, with no clear D. V lost 5 bases and J 3 bases, leaving 17 bases between the germline ends. The germline V gene has CDR1 MGHRA and CDR2 YSYEKL. This CDR3 spans 15 amino acids. CDR3 sequence reads: CASSGPHGVNYEQYF. The CDR3 DNA is TGCGCCAGCAGCGGGCCCCACGGAGTAAACTACGAGCAGTACTTC.

The J gene is TRBJ2-7, the V gene TRBV11-2; D might be TRBD1 (7 bases). V was shortened by 3 bases and J by 1 base, with 16 bases between the two germline ends. CDR3 length: 16 residues. CDR1 and CDR2 (germline): SGHAT, FQNNGV. CDR3 DNA: TGTGCCAGCAGCTTCCCCGGGCGGGACAGTTCCTACGAGCAGTACTTC. It translates to CASSFPGRDSSYEQYF.